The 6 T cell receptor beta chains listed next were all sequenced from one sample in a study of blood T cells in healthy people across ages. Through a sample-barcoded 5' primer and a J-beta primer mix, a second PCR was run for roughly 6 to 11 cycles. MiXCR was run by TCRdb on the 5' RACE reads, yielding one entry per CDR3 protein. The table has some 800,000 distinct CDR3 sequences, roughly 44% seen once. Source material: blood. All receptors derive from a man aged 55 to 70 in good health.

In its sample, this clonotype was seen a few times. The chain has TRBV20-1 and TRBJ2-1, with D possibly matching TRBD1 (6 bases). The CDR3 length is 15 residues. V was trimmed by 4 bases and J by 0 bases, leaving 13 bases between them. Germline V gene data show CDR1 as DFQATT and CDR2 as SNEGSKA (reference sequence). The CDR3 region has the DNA TGCAGTGCTAAGGACAGCTTAATCTCCTACAATGAGCAGTTCTTC. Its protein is CSAKDSLISYNEQFF.

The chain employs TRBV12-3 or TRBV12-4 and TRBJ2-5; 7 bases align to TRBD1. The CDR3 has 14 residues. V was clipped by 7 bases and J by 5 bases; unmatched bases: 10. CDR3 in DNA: TGTGCCAGCACTCCCAGGGGACAGAGGGAGACCCAGTACTTC. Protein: CASTPRGQRETQYF.

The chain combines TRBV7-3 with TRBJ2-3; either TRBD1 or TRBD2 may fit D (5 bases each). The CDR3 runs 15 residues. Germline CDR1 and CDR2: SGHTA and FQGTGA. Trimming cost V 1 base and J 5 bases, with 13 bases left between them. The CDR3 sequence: CASSLRPGSGDTQYF. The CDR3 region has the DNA TGTGCCAGCAGCTTAAGGCCAGGGAGTGGAGATACGCAGTATTTT.

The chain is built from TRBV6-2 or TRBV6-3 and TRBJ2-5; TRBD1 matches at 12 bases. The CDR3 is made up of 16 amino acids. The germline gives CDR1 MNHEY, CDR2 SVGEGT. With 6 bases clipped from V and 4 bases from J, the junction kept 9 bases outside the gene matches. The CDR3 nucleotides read TGTGCCAGCAGACCCTCCGGGACAGGGGGCCGAGAGACCCAGTACTTC. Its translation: CASRPSGTGGRETQYF.

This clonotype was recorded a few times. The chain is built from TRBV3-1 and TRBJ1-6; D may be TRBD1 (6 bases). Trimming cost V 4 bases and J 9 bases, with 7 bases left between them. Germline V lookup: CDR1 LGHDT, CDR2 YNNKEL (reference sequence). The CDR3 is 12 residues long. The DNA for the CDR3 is TGTGCCAGCAGCCCGACAGGTTCACCCCTCCACTTT. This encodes CASSPTGSPLHF.

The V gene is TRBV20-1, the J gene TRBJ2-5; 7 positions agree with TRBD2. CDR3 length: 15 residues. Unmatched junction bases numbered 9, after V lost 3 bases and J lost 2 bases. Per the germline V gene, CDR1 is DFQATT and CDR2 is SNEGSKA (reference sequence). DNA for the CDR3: TGCAGTGCTAGCCCAACCTTACTAGCGCAAGAGACCCAGTACTTC. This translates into CSASPTLLAQETQYF.